This T cell receptor beta chain was documented in a study of blood T cells in healthy people across ages (dated by TCRdb to the mid-2010s). A note on the overall study: In model experiments, template switching captured roughly one uniquely barcoded TCR beta cDNA molecule for every two T cells. To track age-related changes in TCR beta repertoire diversity, the study relied on deep sequencing normalized with unique cDNA molecular identifiers. Four age groups were formed from the donors: young (average approximately 15 years), middle-aged (approximately 40), aged (62) and long-lived (around 82). To avoid experimental bias, donors of different ages were randomly spread across the sequencing lanes. Two additional independent replicas of 1 million unique cDNA reads from the same blood draw were analyzed for two donors (one aged 18 to 30 and one aged 80 or older).

Donors were a few dozen systemically healthy Caucasian individuals from Russia aged about 6 to 100 years. Around 9.8 milliliters of peripheral blood were collected from each donor into EDTA-treated Vacutainer tubes. Ficoll-Paque density-gradient centrifugation was used to isolate PBMCs, with at least 7 million obtained per sample. Total RNA was extracted from PBMCs with Trizol reagent, with at least 5 micrograms obtained per sample. The percentages of naive CD45RAhigh/CD27high T cells were determined by flow cytometry on a PBMC aliquot from every donor. Overall study results and their limits: As age increased, observed TCR beta diversity per million T cells dropped in a roughly linear way, and a significant reduction was already evident by age 40. Observed TCR beta diversity correlated strongly with the percentage of naive T cells measured by flow cytometry. Estimates of total diversity based on one million sequenced T cells were considered lower bounds and underestimates. Donor CMV infection status was unknown, potentially confounding age-related changes in expanded clonotypes. Compared with the aged group, the long-lived group had more naive CD4+ T cells, fewer expanded clones and increased TCR diversity, a pattern suggesting age selection. Because profiling used bulk unsorted PBMCs, naive and antigen-experienced compartments could not be compared conclusively.

The CDR3 starts with the cysteine, ends with the phenylalanine, and has 12 residues. The CDR3 DNA has 36 bases and is translated from base 1. CDR1 SGHTA and CDR2 FQGNSA were looked up in the germline V gene. The V and J ends are trimmed by 1 base and 10 bases, leaving 8 bases between them. Libraries were constructed by 5' RACE. Sequenced on an Illumina HiSeq 2500. A second 7 to 11 cycle PCR used a sample-barcoded 5' primer and a J-beta primer mix. A unique molecular identifier was introduced onto each TCR beta cDNA molecule by a template-switch 5' adaptor carrying 12 random nucleotides. Each sample yielded at least 2.5 million CDR3-containing paired-end reads. First-strand cDNA synthesis was performed from all RNA using the Mint cDNA synthesis kit, with priming by a TRBC-specific oligonucleotide. Following uracil-DNA glycosylase treatment, a first 18-cycle PCR with universal primers M1SS and BC2_uni_R was performed on all cDNA. For the original study's pipeline: For normalization, 1 million high-quality reads were randomly selected from each sample, with every read carrying a distinct molecular identifier. Instead of being binned into consensus sequences, reads with shared molecular identifiers were discarded. CDR3 identification, clonotype clustering and error correction used MiTCR with a Q25 quality threshold and the strictest error-elimination algorithm. A nonparametric unseen species model with Euler transformation was used to estimate lower-bound total TCR beta diversity. TCRdb reworked the public reads: Q25 trimming with fastp, MiXCR clone assembly, productive beta chains retained. Entries that share a CDR3 protein sequence are merged under the most common genes and DNA. The V and J calls were determined by TCRdb, not by the authors. The sample records over a million distinct CDR3 sequences, 40% to 50% of which are singletons. Over 15% of the sample goes to the ten largest clones.

A word on this clonotype: This receptor's antigen is unknown. The sample holds no much larger clone one base away, and base qualities are not on file.

The sequenced sample was blood. Here the chain combines TRBV7-2 and TRBJ2-1; the D gene assignment is ambiguous. The receptor was isolated from an older woman in good health. CDR3 region: CASSLGIWEQFF. The nucleotide sequence reads TGTGCCAGCAGCTTAGGGATTTGGGAGCAGTTCTTC.